A selection of T cell receptor beta chains follows, all from one sample in a study of PD-L1 blockade in urothelial cancer. This table comes from immunoSEQ multiplex PCR, and its TCRdb copy is limited to in-frame clones, with some not included. The data hold 75,000 to 95,000 clones, with 70% to 90% observed a single time. The material sequenced was PBMCs, taken around atezolizumab (anti-PD-L1) treatment. The receptors originated from a man between 35 and 55 years old with urothelial cancer. Each CDR3 is given with its conserved first and last residue. The order of the fields is clone size, V gene, J gene, D gene, CDR3 protein, CDR3 DNA. A D gene is named only where the DNA matches it firmly. Where a row states a size, it is once, few, many or the class of an expanded clone; other rows omit it.

clone_size: -; v_call: TRBV6-5; j_call: TRBJ1-3; d_call: TRBD1; cdr3_aa: CASSRTGRNGNTIYF; cdr3_nt: TGTGCCAGCAGTCGGACAGGGAGGAATGGAAACACCATATATTTT
clone_size: -; v_call: TRBV28; j_call: TRBJ2-7; d_call: -; cdr3_aa: CASSLVRDREQYF; cdr3_nt: TGTGCCAGCAGTTTAGTCAGGGATCGCGAGCAGTACTTC
clone_size: -; v_call: TRBV28; j_call: TRBJ1-3; d_call: TRBD1; cdr3_aa: CASSSFGQGAGNTIYF; cdr3_nt: TGTGCCAGCAGTTCTTTTGGACAGGGAGCTGGAAACACCATATATTTT
clone_size: -; v_call: TRBV9; j_call: TRBJ2-1; d_call: TRBD1; cdr3_aa: CASTGTVLSNEQFF; cdr3_nt: TGTGCCAGCACCGGGACAGTACTTAGCAATGAGCAGTTCTTC
clone_size: -; v_call: TRBV19; j_call: TRBJ1-3; d_call: TRBD1; cdr3_aa: CASSIRPGTGLPAGNTIYF; cdr3_nt: TGTGCCAGTAGTATCCGTCCCGGGACAGGCCTGCCGGCTGGAAACACCATATATTTT
clone_size: few; v_call: TRBV28; j_call: TRBJ2-7; d_call: -; cdr3_aa: CASSRPDWNSYEQYF; cdr3_nt: TGTGCCAGCAGTCGCCCGGACTGGAACTCCTACGAGCAGTACTTC
clone_size: -; v_call: TRBV6-1; j_call: TRBJ2-3; d_call: -; cdr3_aa: CASSFRVRSADTQYF; cdr3_nt: TGTGCCAGCAGTTTCCGGGTCCGTTCCGCAGATACGCAGTATTTT
clone_size: -; v_call: TRBV10-3; j_call: TRBJ2-7; d_call: -; cdr3_aa: CAISGNRRTYEQYF; cdr3_nt: TGTGCCATCAGTGGGAACAGGCGGACCTACGAGCAGTACTTC
clone_size: -; v_call: TRBV30; j_call: TRBJ1-3; d_call: -; cdr3_aa: CAWSSGGAGNTIYF; cdr3_nt: TGTGCCTGGAGCTCGGGGGGCGCTGGAAACACCATATATTTT
clone_size: -; v_call: TRBV5-1; j_call: TRBJ2-5; d_call: -; cdr3_aa: CASRRALGETQYF; cdr3_nt: TGCGCCAGCAGGAGGGCCTTGGGGGAGACCCAGTACTTC
clone_size: -; v_call: TRBV7-6; j_call: TRBJ2-3; d_call: -; cdr3_aa: CASSLAWAGTDTQYF; cdr3_nt: TGTGCCAGCAGCTTAGCATGGGCTGGCACAGATACGCAGTATTTT
clone_size: -; v_call: TRBV30; j_call: TRBJ2-6; d_call: -; cdr3_aa: CAWRLSSGSGANVLTF; cdr3_nt: TGTGCCTGGAGGCTATCGTCGGGCTCTGGGGCCAACGTCCTGACTTTC
clone_size: -; v_call: TRBV5-4; j_call: TRBJ2-5; d_call: -; cdr3_aa: CASSFQRSETQYF; cdr3_nt: TGTGCCAGCAGCTTTCAGCGGTCAGAGACCCAGTACTTC
clone_size: -; v_call: TRBV5-5; j_call: TRBJ1-4; d_call: -; cdr3_aa: CASSLRGSYNEKLFF; cdr3_nt: TGTGCCAGCAGCTTGAGGGGCAGCTATAATGAAAAACTGTTTTTT
clone_size: -; v_call: TRBV28; j_call: TRBJ2-2; d_call: -; cdr3_aa: CASSPREASTGELFF; cdr3_nt: TGTGCCAGCAGCCCGCGGGAAGCGAGCACCGGGGAGCTGTTTTTT
clone_size: -; v_call: TRBV29-1; j_call: TRBJ2-1; d_call: -; cdr3_aa: CSADGTGIRGSPNEQFF; cdr3_nt: TGCAGCGCCGATGGGACAGGAATTCGCGGGAGTCCCAATGAGCAGTTCTTC
clone_size: -; v_call: TRBV29-1; j_call: TRBJ1-2; d_call: -; cdr3_aa: CSVEGQLDSDYGYTF; cdr3_nt: TGCAGCGTTGAAGGCCAGCTCGACAGTGACTATGGCTACACCTTC
clone_size: -; v_call: TRBV6-6; j_call: TRBJ1-1; d_call: TRBD1; cdr3_aa: CASGTGGPNTEAFF; cdr3_nt: TGTGCCAGCGGGACAGGGGGCCCGAACACTGAAGCTTTCTTT
clone_size: -; v_call: TRBV19; j_call: TRBJ1-5; d_call: TRBD1; cdr3_aa: CASMDRGLSGQPQHF; cdr3_nt: TGTGCCAGTATGGACAGGGGACTCTCGGGTCAGCCCCAGCATTTT